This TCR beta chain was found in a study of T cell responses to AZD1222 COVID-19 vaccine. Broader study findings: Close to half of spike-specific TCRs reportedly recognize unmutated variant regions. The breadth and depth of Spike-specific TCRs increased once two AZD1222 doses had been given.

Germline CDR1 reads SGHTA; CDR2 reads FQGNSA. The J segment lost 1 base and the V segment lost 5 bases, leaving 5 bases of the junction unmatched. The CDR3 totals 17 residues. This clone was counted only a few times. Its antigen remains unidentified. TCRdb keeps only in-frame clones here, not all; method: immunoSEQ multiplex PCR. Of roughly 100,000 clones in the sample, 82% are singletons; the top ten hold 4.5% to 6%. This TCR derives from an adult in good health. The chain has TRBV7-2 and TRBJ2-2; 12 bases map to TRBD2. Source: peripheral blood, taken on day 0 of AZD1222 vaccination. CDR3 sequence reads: CASSPTSGGRNTGELFF. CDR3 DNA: TGTGCCAGCAGCCCGACTAGCGGGGGCCGGAACACCGGGGAGCTGTTTTTT.